This T cell receptor beta chain comes out of a study of long-term antiretroviral therapy in people with HIV. Whole-study findings and limits: HIV repertoires covered narrower CDR3 length ranges than controls did. Every time point showed a repertoire led by clones expanded before ART.

Specimens held roughly 0.9-10 million cryopreserved PBMC prior to DNA extraction. Note on this clone: What it binds is unknown.

The libraries were made with immunoSEQ v3.0 at survey level. The data were produced by immunoSEQ multiplex PCR, yet TCRdb's version contains in-frame clones alone and is incomplete. The sample lists tens of thousands of clones; approximately 94% were seen once. The CDR3 spans 13 residues. Trimming took 5 bases from V and 2 from J, leaving 10 bases between them. In germline, CDR1 is LNHNV, CDR2 YYDKDF (reference sequence). The chain couples TRBV15 to TRBJ2-7; TRBD1 is a possible D gene (5 bases). This TCR was recovered from a man aged 25-40 years with HIV. The sequences come from unsorted PBMCs, collected almost 9.5 years after starting antiretroviral therapy. CDR3 sequence: CATSPGWPYEQYV. The CDR3, as DNA: TGTGCCACCAGCCCAGGGTGGCCCTACGAGCAGTACGTC.